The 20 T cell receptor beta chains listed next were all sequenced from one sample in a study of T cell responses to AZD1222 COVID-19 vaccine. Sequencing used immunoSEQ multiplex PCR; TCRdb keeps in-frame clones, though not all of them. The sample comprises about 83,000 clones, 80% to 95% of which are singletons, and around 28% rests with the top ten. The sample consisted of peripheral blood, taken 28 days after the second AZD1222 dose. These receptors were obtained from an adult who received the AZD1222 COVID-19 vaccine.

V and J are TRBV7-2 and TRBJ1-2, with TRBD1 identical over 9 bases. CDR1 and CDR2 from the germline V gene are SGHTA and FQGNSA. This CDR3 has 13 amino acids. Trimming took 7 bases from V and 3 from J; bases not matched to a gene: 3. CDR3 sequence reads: CASMDRGYYGYTF. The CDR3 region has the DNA TGTGCCAGCATGGACAGGGGCTACTATGGCTACACCTTC.

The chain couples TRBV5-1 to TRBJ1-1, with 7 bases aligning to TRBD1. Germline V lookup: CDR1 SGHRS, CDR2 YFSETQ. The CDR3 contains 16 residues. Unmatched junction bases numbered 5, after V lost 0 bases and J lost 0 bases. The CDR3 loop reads CASSLGGTAMNTEAFF. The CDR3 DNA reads TGCGCCAGCAGCTTGGGGGGGACAGCTATGAACACTGAAGCTTTCTTT.

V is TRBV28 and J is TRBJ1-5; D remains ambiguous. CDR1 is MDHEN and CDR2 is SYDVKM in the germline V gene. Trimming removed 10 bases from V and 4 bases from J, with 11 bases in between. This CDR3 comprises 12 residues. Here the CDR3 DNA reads TGTGCCACTATTAATCCGAATCAGCCCCAGCATTTT. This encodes CATINPNQPQHF.

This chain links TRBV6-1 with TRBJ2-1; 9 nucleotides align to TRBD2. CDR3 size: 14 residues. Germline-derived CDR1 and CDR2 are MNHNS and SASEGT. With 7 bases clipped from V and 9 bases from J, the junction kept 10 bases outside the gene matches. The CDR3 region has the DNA TGTGCCAGCAAGGCGGCGGGAGGGCCGGTTGAGCAGTTCTTC. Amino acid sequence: CASKAAGGPVEQFF.

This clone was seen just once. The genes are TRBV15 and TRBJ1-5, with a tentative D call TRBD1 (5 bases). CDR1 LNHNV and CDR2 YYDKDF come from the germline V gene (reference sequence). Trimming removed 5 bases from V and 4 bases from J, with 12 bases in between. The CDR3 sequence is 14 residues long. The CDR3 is CATSPLGGNQPQHF. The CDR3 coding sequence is TGTGCCACCAGCCCCCTCGGGGGAAATCAGCCCCAGCATTTT.

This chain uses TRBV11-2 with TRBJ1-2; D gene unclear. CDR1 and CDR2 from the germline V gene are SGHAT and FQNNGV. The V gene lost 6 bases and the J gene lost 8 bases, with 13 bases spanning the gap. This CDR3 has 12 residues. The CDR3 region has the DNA TGTGCCAGCAGGCAGATTTCGGGAGGCTACACCTTC. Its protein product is CASRQISGGYTF.

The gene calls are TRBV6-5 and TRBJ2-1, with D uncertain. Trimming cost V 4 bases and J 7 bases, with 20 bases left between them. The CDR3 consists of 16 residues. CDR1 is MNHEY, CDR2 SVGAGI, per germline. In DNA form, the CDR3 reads TGTGCCAGCAGTTTGCCGGTGGTCCGGTCCTCAAATGAGCAGTTCTTC. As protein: CASSLPVVRSSNEQFF.

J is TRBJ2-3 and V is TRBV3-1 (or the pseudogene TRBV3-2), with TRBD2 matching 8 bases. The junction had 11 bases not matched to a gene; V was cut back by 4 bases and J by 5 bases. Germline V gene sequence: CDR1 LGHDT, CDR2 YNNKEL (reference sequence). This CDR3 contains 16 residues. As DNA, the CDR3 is TGTGCCAGCAGCCCTCTAGCGGGTGGGGTAGGAGATACGCAGTATTTT. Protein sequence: CASSPLAGGVGDTQYF.

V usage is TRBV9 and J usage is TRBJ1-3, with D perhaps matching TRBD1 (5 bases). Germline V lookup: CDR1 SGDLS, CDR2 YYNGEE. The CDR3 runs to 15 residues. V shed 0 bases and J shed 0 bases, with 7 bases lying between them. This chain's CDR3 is CASSVVGASGNTIYF. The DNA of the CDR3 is TGTGCCAGCAGCGTAGTTGGGGCCTCTGGAAACACCATATATTTT.

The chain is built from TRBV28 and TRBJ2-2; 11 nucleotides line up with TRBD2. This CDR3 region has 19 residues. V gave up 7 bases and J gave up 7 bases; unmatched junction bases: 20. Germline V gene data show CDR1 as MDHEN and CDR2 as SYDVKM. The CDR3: CASTFDLKLPGLADGELFF. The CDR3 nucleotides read TGTGCCAGCACTTTCGATCTTAAACTTCCGGGACTAGCGGACGGGGAGCTGTTTTTT.

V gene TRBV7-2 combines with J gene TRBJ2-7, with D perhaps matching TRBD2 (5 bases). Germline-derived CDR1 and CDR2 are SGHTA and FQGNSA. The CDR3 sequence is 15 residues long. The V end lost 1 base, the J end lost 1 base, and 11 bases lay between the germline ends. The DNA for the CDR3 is TGTGCCAGCAGCTTAGGGAGAGGGAGTTCCTACGAGCAGTACTTC. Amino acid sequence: CASSLGRGSSYEQYF.

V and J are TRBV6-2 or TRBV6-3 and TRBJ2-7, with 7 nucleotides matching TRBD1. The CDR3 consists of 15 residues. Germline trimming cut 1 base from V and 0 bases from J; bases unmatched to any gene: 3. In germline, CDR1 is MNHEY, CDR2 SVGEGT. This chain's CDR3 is CASSYWGQNSYEQYF. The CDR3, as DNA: TGTGCCAGCAGTTACTGGGGACAGAACTCCTACGAGCAGTACTTC.

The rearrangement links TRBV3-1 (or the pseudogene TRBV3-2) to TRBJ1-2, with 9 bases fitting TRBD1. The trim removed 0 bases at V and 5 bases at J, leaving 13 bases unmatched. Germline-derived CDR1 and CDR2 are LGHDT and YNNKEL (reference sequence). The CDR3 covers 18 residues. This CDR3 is CASSQEGTGKPLGYGYTF. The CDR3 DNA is TGTGCCAGCAGCCAAGAAGGGACAGGGAAGCCCTTAGGGTATGGCTACACCTTC.

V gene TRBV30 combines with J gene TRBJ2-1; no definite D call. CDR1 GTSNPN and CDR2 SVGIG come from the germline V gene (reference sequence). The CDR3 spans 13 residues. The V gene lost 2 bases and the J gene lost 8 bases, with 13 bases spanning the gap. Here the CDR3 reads CAWSSLENHEQFF. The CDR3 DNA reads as TGTGCCTGGAGTTCTCTTGAAAACCATGAGCAGTTCTTC.

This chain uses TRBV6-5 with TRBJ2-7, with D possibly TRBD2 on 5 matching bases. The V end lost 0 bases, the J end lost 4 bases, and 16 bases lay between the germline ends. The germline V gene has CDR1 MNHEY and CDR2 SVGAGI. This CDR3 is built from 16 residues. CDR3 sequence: CASSYSRPREGYEQYF. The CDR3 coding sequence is TGTGCCAGCAGTTACTCGAGACCTCGGGAAGGTTACGAGCAGTACTTC.

CDR3 coding DNA: TGTGCCAGCAGCGTAGAGGAGGGCAGGGACGGCTACACCTTC. Translating gives CASSVEEGRDGYTF. This chain uses TRBV9 with TRBJ1-2, with D possibly being TRBD1 (5 bases). Trimming removed 0 bases from V and 8 bases from J, with 14 bases in between. Germline V CDR1 and CDR2: SGDLS, YYNGEE. The length of the CDR3 is 14 residues.

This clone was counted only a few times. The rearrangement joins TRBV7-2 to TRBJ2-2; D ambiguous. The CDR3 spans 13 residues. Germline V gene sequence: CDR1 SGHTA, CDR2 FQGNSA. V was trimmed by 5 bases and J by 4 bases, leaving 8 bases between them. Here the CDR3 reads CASSQAFTGELFF. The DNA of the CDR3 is TGTGCCAGCAGCCAGGCCTTCACCGGGGAGCTGTTTTTT. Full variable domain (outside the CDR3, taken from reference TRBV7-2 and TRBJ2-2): GAGVSQSPSNKVTEKGKDVELRCDPISGHTALYWYRQSLGQGLEFLIYFQGNSAPDKSGLPSDRFSAERTGGSVSTLTIQRTQQEDSAVYLCASSQAFTGELFFGEGSRLTVL.

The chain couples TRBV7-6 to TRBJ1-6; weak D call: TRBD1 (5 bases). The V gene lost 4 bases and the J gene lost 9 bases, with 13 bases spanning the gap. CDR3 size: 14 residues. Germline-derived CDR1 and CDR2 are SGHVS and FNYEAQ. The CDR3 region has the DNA TGTGCCAGCAGCTGGGACCGCTTAGGTTCACCCCTCCACTTT. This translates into CASSWDRLGSPLHF.

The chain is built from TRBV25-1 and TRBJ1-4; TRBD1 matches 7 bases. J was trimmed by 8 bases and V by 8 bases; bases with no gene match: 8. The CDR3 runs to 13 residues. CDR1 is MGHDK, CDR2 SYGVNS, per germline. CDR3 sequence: CASRDDRVEKLFF. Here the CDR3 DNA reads TGTGCCAGCCGAGATGACAGGGTCGAAAAACTGTTTTTT.

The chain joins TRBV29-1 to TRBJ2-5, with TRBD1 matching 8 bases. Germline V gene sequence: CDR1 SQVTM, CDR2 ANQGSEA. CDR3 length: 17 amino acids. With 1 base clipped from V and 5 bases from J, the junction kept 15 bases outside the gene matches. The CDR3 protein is CSVEGFLFRGRSETQYF. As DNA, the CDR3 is TGCAGCGTTGAAGGGTTTCTTTTCAGGGGGCGGTCGGAGACCCAGTACTTC.